The clone carrying this T cell receptor (beta chain) was detected many times. What it recognizes is unknown. This CDR3 has 15 residues. The J segment lost 1 base and the V segment lost 4 bases, leaving 5 bases of the junction unmatched. Germline loops: CDR1 MDHEN, CDR2 SYDVKM. Both iRepertoire HTBI primers and Arm-PCR of CDR3 regions were used to build the TCR beta libraries. TCRdb itself ran the multiplex PCR reads through MiXCR, one entry per CDR3 protein. The data show around 480,000 distinct CDR3 sequences, about 16% seen once. Noted time point: newly diagnosed GD, antithyroid drugs for less than 3 months. PBMC RNA was the source of the TCR library. An endocrinology department in Xi'an, China, supplied the patients. The data derive from a study of regulatory T cells in long-lasting Graves disease. Study-wide results and caveats: Those with persistent disease had in common more public clonotypes (roughly 3,000) than new patients (roughly 970).

The sample also formed part of further work on T cells in Graves' hyperthyroidism and ophthalmopathy. That source reports: First-round RT-PCR of the TCR CDR3 relied on the HTBI primer set.

V usage is TRBV28 and J usage is TRBJ2-5; 8 bases match TRBD1. The TCR comes from a man aged 40-50 years with Graves disease. The sample consisted of peripheral blood mononuclear cells (PBMCs), taken at new diagnosis, from a patient treated with antithyroid drugs. The DNA for the CDR3 is TGTGCCAGCAGTTCCGGACAGGGATCCCAAGAGACCCAGTACTTC. Residues: CASSSGQGSQETQYF. Variable domain in full (rest from reference TRBV28 and TRBJ2-5): DVKVTQSSRYLVKRTGEKVFLECVQDMDHENMFWYRQDPGLGLRLIYFSYDVKMKEKGDIPEGYSVSREKKERFSLILESASTNQTSMYLCASSSGQGSQETQYFGPGTRLLVL.